These 16 T cell receptor beta chains were sequenced from one sample in a study of blood T cell repertoires in COVID-19. Data came from immunoSEQ multiplex PCR; TCRdb stores just in-frame clones and leaves some out. The data contain about 96,000 clones, about 90% of them seen just once; the ten biggest clones take up more than 3.5%. The sample was peripheral blood. The receptors stem from a human donor with COVID-19, enrolled during active disease. The donor label of this sample is uncertain.

The rearrangement links TRBV27 to TRBJ1-2; 8 nucleotides agree with TRBD1. Germline lookup yields CDR1 MNHEY and CDR2 SMNVEV (reference sequence). The CDR3 is 14 residues long. V lost 5 bases and J lost 6; bases outside the gene matches: 8. As DNA, the CDR3 is TGTGCCAGCAGTCCGCGGACAGGGTGGGATGGCTACACCTTC. As protein: CASSPRTGWDGYTF.

V and J are TRBV29-1 and TRBJ1-1; the D gene is possibly TRBD1 (6 bases). V dropped 7 bases and J dropped 4 bases, with 16 bases sitting between them. The CDR3 is 13 residues long. Germline V lookup: CDR1 SQVTM, CDR2 ANQGSEA. As DNA, the CDR3 is TGCAGCGCCCCGACAGGTCTCGGCACTGAAGCTTTCTTT. Amino acid sequence: CSAPTGLGTEAFF. Together with reference TRBV29-1 and TRBJ1-1, the CDR3 gives the full variable domain: SAVISQKPSRDICQRGTSLTIQCQVDSQVTMMFWYRQQPGQSLTLIATANQGSEATYESGFVIDKFPISRPNLTFSTLTVSNMSPEDSSIYLCSAPTGLGTEAFFGQGTRLTVV.

This chain links TRBV9 with TRBJ1-2; D possibly corresponds to TRBD1 (5 bases). The CDR3 is 16 amino acids. In germline, CDR1 is SGDLS, CDR2 YYNGEE. The ends were cut back, 0 bases at V and 8 bases at J, with 20 bases in the middle. The DNA of the CDR3 is TGTGCCAGCAGCGTAGCCGCATCCTGGCAGGGTTTCGGCTACACCTTC. Amino acids: CASSVAASWQGFGYTF.

This clone was picked up one time. V gene TRBV12-3 or TRBV12-4 combines with J gene TRBJ1-1; maybe TRBD1 (6 bases). The CDR3 has 12 residues. V lost 7 bases and J lost 8, with 14 bases in between. The CDR3, as DNA: TGTGCCAGCAACCTTGGGGGCTCGGAAGCTTTCTTT. It codes for CASNLGGSEAFF.

This chain uses TRBV2 with TRBJ2-5; 12 positions match TRBD1. The CDR3 contains 15 residues. Germline-derived CDR1 and CDR2 are SNHLY and FYNNEI. With V trimmed by 6 bases and J by 6 bases, 8 bases remained unmatched. The CDR3 loop is CASRPGTGGGKTQYF. CDR3 nucleotides: TGTGCCAGCAGACCAGGGACAGGGGGCGGAAAGACCCAGTACTTC.

This chain uses TRBV19 with TRBJ2-5; D not certain. Germline V gene sequence: CDR1 LNHDA, CDR2 SQIVND (reference sequence). The CDR3 runs 14 residues. V lost 3 bases and J lost 5, with 13 bases in between. The DNA for the CDR3 is TGTGCCAGTAGTATTTCCCCAGGATCCGAGACCCAGTACTTC. Its translation is CASSISPGSETQYF.

The gene calls are TRBV12-3 or TRBV12-4 and TRBJ2-7, with 7 bases that match TRBD2. This CDR3 is built from 12 residues. With 5 bases clipped from V and 3 bases from J, the junction kept 1 base outside the gene matches. CDR3 amino acids: CASSPGGYEQYF. CDR3 DNA: TGTGCCAGCAGTCCGGGGGGCTACGAGCAGTACTTC.

The V gene is TRBV5-1, the J gene TRBJ2-3, with D tentatively TRBD2 (7 bases). The germline V and J ends were trimmed by 4 bases and 4 bases, with 19 bases remaining between them. This CDR3 comprises 16 residues. The germline V gene encodes CDR1 SGHRS and CDR2 YFSETQ. The CDR3 sequence: CASSPGRGGLADTQYF. In nucleotides, the CDR3 is TGCGCCAGCAGCCCGGGGAGGGGGGGCCTCGCAGATACGCAGTATTTT. The full variable domain, completed using reference TRBV5-1 and TRBJ2-3, is KAGVTQTPRYLIKTRGQQVTLSCSPISGHRSVSWYQQTPGQGLQFLFEYFSETQRNKGNFPGRFSGRQFSNSRSEMNVSTLELGDSALYLCASSPGRGGLADTQYFGPGTRLTVL.

This rearrangement joins TRBV7-9 to TRBJ1-2; 7 nucleotides line up with TRBD1. CDR1 SEHNR and CDR2 FQNEAQ come from the germline V gene (reference sequence). The CDR3 runs 13 residues. With 5 bases clipped from V and 4 bases from J, the junction kept 4 bases outside the gene matches. In DNA form, the CDR3 reads TGTGCCAGCAGCCACAGGGGCAGCTATGGCTACACCTTC. Amino acid sequence: CASSHRGSYGYTF. The full variable domain, completed using reference TRBV7-9 and TRBJ1-2, is DTGVSQNPRHKITKRGQNVTFRCDPISEHNRLYWYRQTLGQGPEFLTYFQNEAQLEKSRLLSDRFSAERPKGSFSTLEIQRTEQGDSAMYLCASSHRGSYGYTFGSGTRLTVV.

The table lists this clone with a count of one. The chain has TRBV5-1 and TRBJ1-4; D gene uncertain. V was pared by 2 bases and J by 8 bases, with 13 bases between. Germline values: CDR1 SGHRS, CDR2 YFSETQ. The CDR3 has 14 residues. The CDR3 here is CASSFDTVREKLFF. In nucleotides, the CDR3 is TGCGCCAGCAGCTTCGACACGGTGAGAGAAAAACTGTTTTTT.

The rearrangement links TRBV5-1 to TRBJ1-1, with a possible D match to TRBD1 (5 bases). This CDR3 spans 15 amino acids. Germline V gene lookup returns CDR1 SGHRS and CDR2 YFSETQ. Trimming cost V 4 bases and J 4 bases, with 17 bases left between them. The CDR3 sequence: CASSPDPARATEAFF. DNA of the CDR3: TGCGCCAGCAGCCCGGACCCTGCCAGGGCCACTGAAGCTTTCTTT.

The V gene is TRBV28, the J gene TRBJ1-2; 8 positions agree with TRBD1. Per germline, CDR1 MDHEN and CDR2 SYDVKM. V lost 3 bases, J lost 6 bases, and 12 bases stayed unmatched. This CDR3 has 16 amino acids. CDR3 amino acids: CASSLAGLTGVNGYTF. The CDR3 nucleotides read TGTGCCAGCAGTTTGGCGGGTCTGACAGGGGTAAATGGCTACACCTTC.

In its sample, this clone was seen once. This CDR3 is also generated by other DNA sequences in the sample. The V call is TRBV7-9, the J call TRBJ2-5; TRBD2 agrees at 7 bases. The CDR3 is 15 amino acids. The trim removed 0 bases at V and 1 base at J, leaving 2 bases unmatched. CDR1 and CDR2 from the germline V gene are SEHNR and FQNEAQ (reference sequence). This CDR3 reads CASSLASGGQETQYF. The CDR3 bases are TGTGCCAGCAGCTTAGCGTCGGGAGGCCAAGAGACCCAGTACTTC.

The chain combines TRBV5-4 with TRBJ1-2; tentatively, D is TRBD1 (5 bases). Germline CDR1 is SGHNT and CDR2 is YYREEE (reference sequence). Between the trimmed V and J ends, which lost 0 bases and 5 bases, there was a span of 11 bases. The CDR3 loop spans 14 amino acids. The CDR3 DNA reads TGTGCCAGCAGCTTGGTGGGCAGGGAATATGGCTACACCTTC. This gives the protein CASSLVGREYGYTF.

The rearrangement links TRBV11-3 to TRBJ1-1; no clear D gene. Germline CDR1 SGHNT, CDR2 YENEEA. The CDR3 has 14 amino acids. V lost 5 bases to trimming and J lost 1 base, with 11 bases between them. For the CDR3, the DNA is TGTGCCAGCAGCCCCCCCCGACAGAACACTGAAGCTTTCTTT. This gives the protein CASSPPRQNTEAFF.

This chain links TRBV2 with TRBJ1-4, with TRBD1 matching 11 bases. The V gene's germline CDR1 is SNHLY and CDR2 FYNNEI. The V gene end was trimmed by 7 bases and the J gene end by 8 bases; junction bases not matched to a gene: 9. The CDR3 spans 15 residues. The CDR3 here is CASNSGGQGGEKLFF. The DNA for the CDR3 is TGTGCCAGCAACTCAGGGGGACAGGGGGGAGAAAAACTGTTTTTT.